The 21 T cell receptor beta chains reported below all come from one sample, sequenced in a study of OX40 agonist ivuxolimab in advanced cancers. The table came from immunoSEQ multiplex PCR; TCRdb's copy has only in-frame clones and leaves some out. The repertoire includes tens of thousands of clones, approximately 86% of them detected once, and around 0.99% sits in the top ten. Sequenced here: CD4+ or CD8+ T cells sorted from blood, sampled in a trial of the OX40 agonist ivuxolimab. The receptors originated from an adult with an advanced solid tumor such as melanoma, head and neck, liver or kidney cancer.

The rearrangement links TRBV4-3 to TRBJ2-7, with 7 bases matching TRBD2. The CDR3 covers 14 residues. V lost 0 bases to trimming and J lost 7 bases; unmatched junction nucleotides: 6. Germline-derived CDR1 and CDR2 are LGHNA and YSLEER. CDR3 nucleotides: TGCGCCAGCAGCCAAGAGGTGGTGGGAGGGGAGCAGTACTTC. It encodes CASSQEVVGGEQYF.

This chain connects TRBV5-5 to TRBJ2-1; tentative D call: TRBD1 (5 bases). Germline CDR1 is SGHKS and CDR2 is YYEKEE (reference sequence). With 4 bases removed from V and 2 bases from J, the gap between germline ends came to 13 bases. CDR3 size: 15 residues. DNA of the CDR3: TGTGCCAGCAGCCCTGGGGCCCAAACCTACAATGAGCAGTTCTTC. This sequence encodes CASSPGAQTYNEQFF.

The J gene is TRBJ1-1, the V gene TRBV18; D is perhaps TRBD1 (5 bases). Trimming removed 2 bases from V and 3 bases from J, with 7 bases in between. The CDR3 length is 13 residues. Germline-derived CDR1 and CDR2 are KGHSH and LQKENI. This CDR3 reads CASSPDRDTEAFF. The CDR3 DNA reads TGTGCCAGCTCACCAGACAGAGACACTGAAGCTTTCTTT.

The chain recombines TRBV19 with TRBJ1-1; D uncertain. In germline, CDR1 is LNHDA, CDR2 SQIVND (reference sequence). The CDR3 runs to 14 residues. Trimming took 5 bases from V and 3 from J, leaving 13 bases between them. The CDR3 DNA sequence: TGTGCCAGTAGTCTGGGAGGATTGGACACTGAAGCTTTCTTT. Protein: CASSLGGLDTEAFF.

V is TRBV28 and J is TRBJ1-2, with 8 bases that match TRBD1. The germline V gene has CDR1 MDHEN and CDR2 SYDVKM. V dropped 6 bases and J dropped 5; count of bases not matched to a gene: 8. CDR3 size: 14 residues. The CDR3 spells CASSPDGTGYGYTF. The CDR3 nucleotides read TGTGCCAGCAGCCCCGACGGGACAGGTTATGGCTACACCTTC.

Within the sample, this clone is medium-sized. The chain links TRBV21-1 to TRBJ1-3; TRBD1 was called by the table and not checked on the DNA. TRBV21-1 is a recognized pseudogene. This CDR3 is 12 amino acids long. The CDR3 sequence: CANGQGGNTIYF. The CDR3 DNA sequence: TGTGCCAATGGACAGGGCGGAAACACCATATATTTT.

The chain joins TRBV9 to TRBJ1-2; 8 nucleotides align to TRBD1. Trimming cost V 3 bases and J 1 base; bases outside gene matches: 5. Germline V gives CDR1 SGDLS, CDR2 YYNGEE. CDR3 length: 15 amino acids. CDR3 amino acids: CASSEGQGFNYGYTF. The DNA of the CDR3 is TGTGCCAGCAGCGAAGGACAGGGCTTTAACTATGGCTACACCTTC.

The chain carries TRBV28 and TRBJ1-5; 7 nucleotides align to TRBD1. Germline V gene data show CDR1 as MDHEN and CDR2 as SYDVKM. There are 15 residues in the CDR3. The V and J ends lost 4 bases and 2 bases, in that order; junction bases with no gene match: 5. The CDR3 DNA is TGTGCCAGCAGTTCCCCTACAGGGGGCAATCAGCCCCAGCATTTT. Encoded protein: CASSSPTGGNQPQHF.

The chain employs TRBV11-2 and TRBJ2-7, with D unresolved. V shed 0 bases and J shed 3 bases, with 12 bases lying between them. The CDR3 is made up of 15 amino acids. The germline CDR1 and CDR2 sequences are SGHAT and FQNNGV. The CDR3 region is CASSLDNHNRYEQYF. DNA for the CDR3: TGTGCCAGCAGCTTAGATAACCACAATCGCTACGAGCAGTACTTC.

The chain recombines TRBV29-1 with TRBJ2-3, with D tentatively TRBD1 (6 bases). V was pared by 6 bases and J by 3 bases, with 19 bases between. CDR1 and CDR2 from the germline V gene are SQVTM and ANQGSEA. The CDR3 covers 15 residues. Here the CDR3 reads CSVTTRQGWTDTQYF. The DNA of the CDR3 is TGCAGCGTCACAACCCGCCAGGGGTGGACAGATACGCAGTATTTT.

This clone appeared a few times. The chain employs TRBV7-2 and TRBJ2-7; possibly TRBD1 or TRBD2 for D (5 bases each). The CDR3 runs to 14 residues. Germline assignment: CDR1 SGHTA and CDR2 FQGNSA. Deletions cut 5 bases from V and 8 bases from J, with 19 bases between. This chain's CDR3 is CASSPLGTHSKQYF. For the CDR3, the DNA is TGTGCCAGCAGCCCCCTAGGGACCCATAGTAAGCAGTACTTC.

The gene calls are TRBV7-6 and TRBJ2-7, with D unclear. Trimming cost V 5 bases and J 1 base, with 12 bases left between them. Germline V lookup: CDR1 SGHVS, CDR2 FNYEAQ. The CDR3 runs 14 residues. The CDR3 DNA follows: TGTGCCAGCAGCCACTCTGGACGGTCCTACGAGCAGTACTTC. Translation: CASSHSGRSYEQYF.

The chain joins TRBV28 to TRBJ1-2; 9 bases fit TRBD1. The CDR3 is made up of 18 amino acids. The germline V gene has CDR1 MDHEN and CDR2 SYDVKM. The V and J ends lost 2 bases and 7 bases, in that order; junction bases with no gene match: 17. CDR3 DNA: TGTGCCAGCAGTTTAATGGTTGGAACAGGGGGCAGGGAAATTGGCTACACCTTC. This translates into CASSLMVGTGGREIGYTF.

V gene TRBV7-7 combines with J gene TRBJ2-3; no clear D. Between the trimmed V and J ends, which lost 2 bases and 8 bases, there was a span of 11 bases. This CDR3 comprises 13 residues. The germline CDR1 and CDR2 sequences are SSHAT and FNYEAQ (reference sequence). The CDR3 protein is CASSLTAQATQYF. Written as DNA, the CDR3 is TGTGCCAGCAGCTTAACGGCGCAAGCTACGCAGTATTTT.

This clone has a single count. This chain uses TRBV10-3 with TRBJ2-2, with a tentative D call TRBD2 (6 bases). V lost 3 bases and J 4 bases, leaving 12 bases between the germline ends. Looked up from germline, CDR1 is ENHRY and CDR2 is SYGVKD. There are 15 residues in the CDR3. CDR3 coding DNA: TGTGCCATCAGTGATCAACAGGAGGGCACCGGGGAGCTGTTTTTT. It translates to CAISDQQEGTGELFF.

This clone was detected only a few times. The rearrangement links TRBV19 to TRBJ1-1; 8 bases fit TRBD1. Trimming at V came to 6 bases and at J to 7 bases, leaving 13 bases not matched to a gene. This CDR3 is built from 15 residues. Germline CDR1 LNHDA, CDR2 SQIVND (reference sequence). The CDR3 reads CASRHRGGEQSEAFF. CDR3 DNA: TGTGCCAGTAGACACAGGGGGGGTGAACAGAGTGAAGCTTTCTTT.

The rearrangement joins TRBV7-6 to TRBJ2-2; maybe TRBD2 (6 bases). The CDR3 covers 16 residues. In germline, CDR1 is SGHVS, CDR2 FNYEAQ. The V and J ends lost 2 bases and 3 bases respectively, with 13 bases between them. CDR3 loop: CASSLLRGEDTGELFF. CDR3 bases: TGTGCCAGCAGCTTATTGCGGGGCGAAGACACCGGGGAGCTGTTTTTT.

The V gene is TRBV28, the J gene TRBJ2-1; D remains unclear. Germline V CDR1 and CDR2: MDHEN, SYDVKM. The V gene lost 5 bases and the J gene lost 7 bases, with 15 bases spanning the gap. The CDR3 is made up of 14 amino acids. CDR3 sequence reads: CASSDLLSLNEQFF. The CDR3 nucleotides are TGTGCCAGCAGTGACCTTCTCTCCCTTAATGAGCAGTTCTTC.

V and J are TRBV7-9 and TRBJ1-1; TRBD1 agrees at 9 bases. The germline CDR1 and CDR2 sequences are SEHNR and FQNEAQ (reference sequence). The CDR3 sequence is 16 residues long. J gave up 1 base and V 4 bases, and 7 bases lay outside the gene matches. The CDR3 reads CASSSAWTGANTEAFF. The CDR3 DNA is TGTGCCAGCAGCTCAGCCTGGACAGGGGCGAACACTGAAGCTTTCTTT.

This sequence joins TRBV6-1 and TRBJ2-3, with TRBD1 matching 7 bases. The ends lost 5 bases at V and 2 bases at J; junction bases unmatched: 4. This CDR3 has 14 residues. Germline-derived CDR1 and CDR2 are MNHNS and SASEGT. In DNA, the CDR3 is TGTGCCAGCAGTCAGACAGGGCCCACAGATACGCAGTATTTT. Translation gives CASSQTGPTDTQYF.

The chain carries TRBV6-5 and TRBJ2-1; 8 positions match TRBD2. CDR3 length equals 12 residues. CDR1 and CDR2 (germline): MNHEY, SVGAGI. V dropped 7 bases and J dropped 6; count of bases not matched to a gene: 2. The CDR3 reads CASTGGGNEQFF. In DNA, the CDR3 is TGTGCCAGCACGGGGGGGGGCAATGAGCAGTTCTTC.